The rows below give T cell receptor beta chains drawn from one sample of a study of cytomegalovirus exposure and HLA in healthy donors. Libraries were prepared by immunoSEQ multiplex PCR; TCRdb keeps only in-frame clonotypes and omits some of them. Its table records 100,000 to 150,000 clones. Material for sequencing was PBMCs. These receptors were collected from a man aged 18 to 35 in good health and CMV-seronegative. The CDR3 runs from the conserved cysteine through the conserved F or W. A D gene is named only where the DNA matches it firmly.

v_gene	d_gene	j_gene	CDR3nt	CDR3aa
TRBV4-1	TRBD2	TRBJ2-3	TGCGCCAGCAGCCAGGAGGGCGGGGGGGTCACAGATACGCAGTATTTT	CASSQEGGGVTDTQYF
TRBV6-5	-	TRBJ2-7	TGTGCCAGCAGTTACTCCGCGGCAGGGGGGATCGGGCAGTACTTC	CASSYSAAGGIGQYF
TRBV11-2	-	TRBJ2-3	TGTGCCAGCCCCGGGGTGGGCACAGATACGCAGTATTTT	CASPGVGTDTQYF
TRBV28	TRBD2	TRBJ2-1	TGTGCCAGCAGCCCCCGGGGGGGCGTCTACAATGAGCAGTTCTTC	CASSPRGGVYNEQFF
TRBV28	TRBD2	TRBJ2-7	TGTGCCAGCAGAAACCACGGGGGGGAGGGTCACTACGAGCAGTACTTC	CASRNHGGEGHYEQYF
TRBV2	-	TRBJ1-1	TGTGCCAGCAGTGATTCCAGGGGAAGCAACACTGAAGCTTTCTTT	CASSDSRGSNTEAFF
TRBV9	TRBD2	TRBJ2-1	TGTGCCAGCACCCCGAGCGGGAGGTCCTCCTACAATGAGCAGTTCTTC	CASTPSGRSSYNEQFF
TRBV18	-	TRBJ1-3	TGTGCCAGCTCAAGCGGGACCAGCTCTGGAAACACCATATATTTT	CASSSGTSSGNTIYF
TRBV9	TRBD2	TRBJ2-1	TGTGCCAGCAGCGTAGTAGCGGGGGGGCACAATGAGCAGTTCTTC	CASSVVAGGHNEQFF
TRBV5-1	-	TRBJ2-7	TGCGCCAGCAGCCGGCATAACAGGGAAGTTCCCTACGAGCAGTACTTC	CASSRHNREVPYEQYF
TRBV5-1	TRBD1	TRBJ1-1	TGCGCCAGCAGCCACCGCTCCGGGACAGGTCTCGCGAACACTGAAGCTTTCTTT	CASSHRSGTGLANTEAFF
TRBV6-4	-	TRBJ2-1	TGTGCCAGCAGTGAAGGGGATTCGGCAGGTGAGCAGTTCTTC	CASSEGDSAGEQFF
TRBV9	-	TRBJ1-3	TGTGCCAGCAGCGGTACAGGAAACACCATATATTTT	CASSGTGNTIYF
TRBV18	-	TRBJ2-7	TGTGCCAGCTCACCACGTAGTAGAGGGGGCTACGAGCAGTACTTC	CASSPRSRGGYEQYF
TRBV5-4	-	TRBJ1-4	TGTGCCAGCAGCATCTTGGGTGGGGGCGCAAAACTGTTTTTT	CASSILGGGAKLFF
TRBV5-1	TRBD2	TRBJ2-5	TGCGCCAGCAGCTTGGCCGTCGGGAGCGGGGGCCAAGAGACCCAGTACTTC	CASSLAVGSGGQETQYF
TRBV18	TRBD1	TRBJ2-7	TGTGCCGGCTCACCACCGCTCGGGACAGGTACCTACGAGCAGTACTTC	CAGSPPLGTGTYEQYF
TRBV19	-	TRBJ1-2	TGTGCCAGTAGTATGGAGGGGCGCGGGTATGGCTACACCTTC	CASSMEGRGYGYTF
TRBV2	-	TRBJ2-4	TGTGCCAGCAGTCCGGCAGGCCTAGCCAAAAACATTCAGTACTTC	CASSPAGLAKNIQYF
TRBV5-1	-	TRBJ2-5	TGCGCCAGCAGCTTGGACAGGACGACCCAGTACTTC	CASSLDRTTQYF
TRBV10-2	TRBD2	TRBJ2-3	TGCGCCAGCCTTTTGCGGGAGGGCCGGGACACAGATACGCAGTATTTT	CASLLREGRDTDTQYF
TRBV10-3	TRBD2	TRBJ2-2	TGTGCCATCAGTGAGCAGGGACTAGCGGGGTCTTACACCGGGGAGCTGTTTTTT	CAISEQGLAGSYTGELFF
TRBV19	-	TRBJ1-1	TGTGCCAGTACCCCCAGTCGTGGGGCAAACACTGAAGCTTTCTTT	CASTPSRGANTEAFF